Following are 8 T cell receptor beta chains from one sample sequenced in a study of T-cell memory formation after mild COVID-19. TCRdb independently ran MiXCR on the 5' RACE reads; one entry per CDR3 protein. The sample holds roughly 80,000 distinct CDR3 sequences, approximately 15% seen once. Material for sequencing was PBMCs or a T cell subset sorted from them (not recorded which). Receptor source: an adult woman who had mild COVID-19 (a few samples of this study predate the infection). Cell type and time point are not known.

This clonotype was counted at least ten times. V gene TRBV29-1 combines with J gene TRBJ2-5; D not resolved. The CDR3 has 12 amino acids. V lost 3 bases and J 2 bases, leaving 7 bases between the germline ends. Germline V gene lookup returns CDR1 SQVTM and CDR2 ANQGSEA. The CDR3 DNA sequence: TGCAGCGTTGAGGGGAATCAAGAGACCCAGTACTTC. Amino acids: CSVEGNQETQYF.

V usage is TRBV9 and J usage is TRBJ2-7; 9 nucleotides match TRBD1. CDR3 length equals 14 residues. CDR1 and CDR2 from the germline V gene are SGDLS and YYNGEE. With V trimmed by 2 bases and J by 6 bases, 6 bases remained unmatched. The CDR3 sequence is CASSVGTGPVEQYF. The CDR3 DNA is TGTGCCAGCAGCGTCGGGACAGGGCCTGTCGAGCAGTACTTC.

At least ten counts were recorded for this clonotype. V is TRBV5-1 and J is TRBJ2-1, with D perhaps matching TRBD1 (7 bases). CDR1 is SGHRS, CDR2 YFSETQ, per germline. This CDR3 is 15 amino acids long. V lost 0 bases and J lost 6, with 13 bases in between. The CDR3 bases are TGCGCCAGCAGCTTGGGACAGGGAGCGGGCAATGAGCAGTTCTTC. Protein: CASSLGQGAGNEQFF.

This clonotype occurred a few times. This sequence joins TRBV21-1 and TRBJ2-3. TRBV21-1 is designated a pseudogene. This CDR3 is 16 amino acids long. The CDR3 DNA reads as TGTGCCAGCAGCAAAGAGACGAAAGTGGGCACAGATACGCAGTATTTT. This translates into CASSKETKVGTDTQYF.

The chain has TRBV7-9 and TRBJ1-6; TRBD1 matches at 7 bases. In germline, CDR1 is SEHNR, CDR2 FQNEAQ (reference sequence). CDR3 length: 15 amino acids. Trimming took 6 bases from V and 6 from J; bases not matched to a gene: 8. The CDR3 coding sequence is TGTGCCAGCAGTCACCCCGACAGGGTTAATTCACCCCTCCACTTT. Protein: CASSHPDRVNSPLHF. Looking up the rest from reference TRBV7-9 and TRBJ1-6 gives the full variable domain: DTGVSQNPRHKITKRGQNVTFRCDPISEHNRLYWYRQTLGQGPEFLTYFQNEAQLEKSRLLSDRFSAERPKGSFSTLEIQRTEQGDSAMYLCASSHPDRVNSPLHFGNGTRLTVT.

This clonotype turned up a few times. The chain is built from TRBV10-3 and TRBJ1-6; D possibly corresponds to TRBD1 (5 bases). The V gene's germline CDR1 is ENHRY and CDR2 SYGVKD. The CDR3 loop spans 16 amino acids. The germline V and J ends were trimmed by 0 bases and 5 bases, with 11 bases remaining between them. The CDR3 protein is CAISESKSGNNSPLHF. For the CDR3, the DNA is TGTGCCATCAGTGAGTCGAAGTCAGGGAATAATTCACCCCTCCACTTT.

The chain recombines TRBV5-1 with TRBJ2-1, with D hard to call. The CDR3 totals 13 residues. Per germline, CDR1 SGHRS and CDR2 YFSETQ. Trimming cost V 2 bases and J 4 bases, with 7 bases left between them. The CDR3 DNA follows: TGCGCCAGCAGCTTTGTAGGGTACAATGAGCAGTTCTTC. It specifies CASSFVGYNEQFF.

The rearrangement links TRBV27 to TRBJ2-7; D remains ambiguous. The CDR3 sequence is 14 residues long. Germline V gene lookup returns CDR1 MNHEY and CDR2 SMNVEV (reference sequence). Trimming took off 3 bases at V and 2 bases at J, with 11 bases between the two ends. The chain's CDR3 is CASSFSPTTYEQYF. The CDR3 DNA follows: TGTGCCAGCAGTTTCAGTCCTACGACCTACGAGCAGTACTTC.